Listed below are T cell receptor beta chains from one sample, sequenced in a study of vaccination effects on CD4 cells after COVID-19. Their recognized antigens are unknown. Method: immunoSEQ multiplex PCR; TCRdb's copy keeps in-frame clones and lacks some. The repertoire holds about 46,000 clones, with nearly 75% as singletons. The sequencing here drew on CD4+ T cells from PBMCs cultured with HCoV-OC43 spike peptides, taken after COVID-19 vaccination. The receptor source for this set is a human donor who received a COVID-19 vaccine. CDR3s include the opening cysteine and the closing phenylalanine or tryptophan. The D gene is left open where the match is weak. Where a row states a size, it is once, few, many or the class of an expanded clone; other rows omit it.

D gene	J gene	clone size	V gene	CDR3 DNA	CDR3 protein
.	TRBJ2-7	.	TRBV15	TGTGCCACCAGCAGAGATCCAGCGACGGGGGAGCAGTACTTC	CATSRDPATGEQYF
.	TRBJ2-7	.	TRBV5-1	TGCGCCAGCAGCTTGGATCAGTACGAGCAGTACTTC	CASSLDQYEQYF
.	TRBJ2-7	.	TRBV12-3/TRBV12-4	TGTGCCAGCAGTTTCCAGGATTCCTACGAGCAGTACTTC	CASSFQDSYEQYF
TRBD2	TRBJ2-7	.	TRBV4-1	TGCGCCAGCAGCCAACAATGGACTAGCGACTCCTACGAGCAGTACTTC	CASSQQWTSDSYEQYF
.	TRBJ1-4	medium-sized	TRBV2	TGTGCCAGCAGTGAAGGCCGTAATTGGGAAAAACTGTTTTTT	CASSEGRNWEKLFF
.	TRBJ2-2	.	TRBV9	TGTGCCAGCAGAACGGACTCGAACACCGGGGAGCTGTTTTTT	CASRTDSNTGELFF
TRBD2	TRBJ2-7	.	TRBV4-1	TGCGCCAGCAGCCAAGGGGAGGGGCCGCGGGGGGAGCAGTACTTC	CASSQGEGPRGEQYF
TRBD2	TRBJ2-1	.	TRBV11-3	TGTGCCAGCAGCTTAGAGGCTAGCGGGAGTCGCGATGAGCAGTTCTTC	CASSLEASGSRDEQFF
.	TRBJ1-5	.	TRBV4-2	TGTGCCAGCAGCCAAGATCGGCGGAATCAGCCCCAGCATTTT	CASSQDRRNQPQHF
.	TRBJ1-1	few	TRBV10-1	TGCGCCAGCAGTGAAAACCCGAACACTGAAGCTTTCTTT	CASSENPNTEAFF
.	TRBJ2-5	.	TRBV29-1	TGCAGCGTTGACTACCGAAAGCAAGAGACCCAGTACTTC	CSVDYRKQETQYF
TRBD2	TRBJ2-1	few	TRBV18	TGTGCCAGCTCACCCTCTTGGGGGGGTGGTGAGCAGTTCTTC	CASSPSWGGGEQFF
TRBD1	TRBJ2-3	.	TRBV4-1	TGCGCCAGCAGCCAATTAGACAGGGTTGCAGATACGCAGTATTTT	CASSQLDRVADTQYF
.	TRBJ2-5	.	TRBV14	TGTGCCAGCAGCCAAGATCGGTTGGGGACTTACCAAGAGACCCAGTACTTC	CASSQDRLGTYQETQYF
.	TRBJ1-2	.	TRBV7-2	TGTGCCAGCAGCTTATTCCCCCAAGAGAACTATGGCTACACCTTC	CASSLFPQENYGYTF
TRBD1	TRBJ1-2	.	TRBV28	TGTGCCAGCAGTTTCAGGGGGTATGGCTACACCTTC	CASSFRGYGYTF
TRBD1	TRBJ1-2	.	TRBV10-3	TGTGCCATCAGTGAGTCTATCAGTGAGGGGGCGAGCCATGGCTACACCTTC	CAISESISEGASHGYTF
.	TRBJ1-5	.	TRBV2	TGTGCCAGCGGCTTAGGGCAGCCCCAGCATTTT	CASGLGQPQHF
.	TRBJ1-3	.	TRBV12-3/TRBV12-4	TGTGCCAGCAGTTTAGCCGGCGGAGGCACCATATATTTT	CASSLAGGGTIYF
.	TRBJ1-1	.	TRBV20-1	TGCAGTGCAAAGGGGACTGAAGCTTTCTTT	CSAKGTEAFF
.	TRBJ2-3	.	TRBV6-5	TGTGCCAGCAGTTACGGGGCTAGCACAGATACGCAGTATTTT	CASSYGASTDTQYF
.	TRBJ1-2	.	TRBV19	TGTGCCAGTAGCGCAAAGGCAGGGGAAAGCTACACCTTC	CASSAKAGESYTF
TRBD1	TRBJ1-2	.	TRBV19	TGTGCCAGTAGGTCGGGACAGAAGATCCTAACTAACTATGGCTACACCTTC	CASRSGQKILTNYGYTF
TRBD1	TRBJ2-1	.	TRBV19	TGTGCCAGTAGTATATTGGGACAGTACTCCTACAATGAGCAGTTCTTC	CASSILGQYSYNEQFF
.	TRBJ1-3	few	TRBV10-2	TGCGCCAGCAGGGAACAAAGCTCTGGAAACACCATATATTTT	CASREQSSGNTIYF
.	TRBJ1-1	.	TRBV7-9	TGTGCCAGCAGCTTAGGACCTTACGAGGACACTGAAGCTTTCTTT	CASSLGPYEDTEAFF
.	TRBJ2-5	.	TRBV7-9	TGTGCCAGCAGCCCCCGGGCCCGGGCAGAGACCCAGTACTTC	CASSPRARAETQYF
.	TRBJ1-5	.	TRBV7-6	TGTGCCAGCAGCCCGGGGCTGGGGGCAAATCAGCCCCAGCATTTT	CASSPGLGANQPQHF
.	TRBJ2-3	.	TRBV7-9	TGTGCGACGGGGCTATACACAGATACGCAGTATTTT	CATGLYTDTQYF
.	TRBJ2-3	few	TRBV4-1	TGCGCCAGCAGCCAAAGACAGGAGAGGGATACGCAGTATTTT	CASSQRQERDTQYF
.	TRBJ2-7	few	TRBV10-2	TGCGCCAGCAATGAGGGGGGCTCCTTCTACGAGCAGTACTTC	CASNEGGSFYEQYF
.	TRBJ1-5	.	TRBV7-2	TGTGCCAGCAGCTTAGTGGGGGTCAGTAGCAATCAGCCCCAGCATTTT	CASSLVGVSSNQPQHF
.	TRBJ1-1	.	TRBV5-1	TGCGCCAGCAGTAATGGGGGGCCGAACACTGAAGCTTTCTTT	CASSNGGPNTEAFF
TRBD2	TRBJ2-2	.	TRBV27	TGTGCCAGCAGTTGGGGAGGGTCCACCGGGGAGCTGTTTTTT	CASSWGGSTGELFF
TRBD1	TRBJ2-7	.	TRBV19	TGTGCCAGTAGTATGCCCGGGGACAGCTACGAGCAGTACTTC	CASSMPGDSYEQYF